These 24 T cell receptor beta chains came from one sample sequenced in a study of T-cell memory formation after mild COVID-19. Via MiXCR, TCRdb re-called the 5' RACE reads, giving one row per CDR3 protein. The sample comprises roughly 250,000 distinct CDR3 sequences, roughly 15% of which are singletons, and 3.5% rests with the top ten. The specimen sequenced was PBMCs or a T cell subset sorted from them (not recorded which). These TCRs come from a man between 18 and 29 years old who had mild COVID-19 (a few samples of this study predate the infection). Cell type and time point are not known.

In this sample, this clonotype turned up once. V gene TRBV12-3 or TRBV12-4 combines with J gene TRBJ2-1, with TRBD2 matching over 8 bases. Trimming cost V 7 bases and J 10 bases; bases outside gene matches: 12. CDR3 length equals 14 residues. CDR3 nucleotides: TGTGCCAGCATTAGGGGGGCGGGGGGAAGAGAGCAGTTCTTC. The encoded protein is CASIRGAGGREQFF.

The chain joins TRBV29-1 to TRBJ2-7; 10 nucleotides align to TRBD1. Germline CDR1 reads SQVTM; CDR2 reads ANQGSEA. With V trimmed by 4 bases and J by 1 base, 4 bases remained unmatched. The CDR3 extends over 14 amino acids. The CDR3 spells CSVGRGQGSYEQYF. For the CDR3, the DNA is TGCAGCGTTGGTAGGGGACAGGGGTCCTACGAGCAGTACTTC.

The genes are TRBV7-9 and TRBJ2-2; 9 bases fit TRBD2. The CDR3 length is 16 residues. V gave up 5 bases and J gave up 7 bases; unmatched junction bases: 11. From germline, CDR1 is SEHNR and CDR2 FQNEAQ (reference sequence). CDR3: CASSPPRAGGNGELFF. The CDR3 DNA reads TGTGCCAGCAGCCCTCCCCGGGCGGGAGGGAACGGGGAGCTGTTTTTT.

This clonotype appeared many times. The chain uses TRBV29-1 and TRBJ2-5; a possible D gene is TRBD2 (6 bases). The germline V and J ends were trimmed by 4 bases and 5 bases, with 14 bases remaining between them. Per germline, CDR1 SQVTM and CDR2 ANQGSEA. The CDR3 has 13 amino acids. The CDR3 nucleotides read TGCAGCGTTGTGGAGGGTAGGGTCGAGACCCAGTACTTC. It is translated as CSVVEGRVETQYF.

This clonotype turned up a few times. The V gene is TRBV5-1, the J gene TRBJ1-1; TRBD1 aligns across 9 bases. Germline V lookup: CDR1 SGHRS, CDR2 YFSETQ. The trim removed 3 bases at V and 10 bases at J, leaving 10 bases unmatched. This CDR3 has 14 residues. Written as DNA, the CDR3 is TGCGCCAGCAGCTCCCGGGACAGGGACTCGAGAGCTTTCTTT. As protein: CASSSRDRDSRAFF.

V is TRBV5-1 and J is TRBJ1-1; TRBD1 matches at 7 bases. The CDR3 spans 14 residues. With 1 base clipped from V and 4 bases from J, the junction kept 4 bases outside the gene matches. The germline gives CDR1 SGHRS, CDR2 YFSETQ. CDR3 DNA sequence: TGCGCCAGCAGCTTGCAGGGGGGGATCACTGAAGCTTTCTTT. Its translation: CASSLQGGITEAFF.

The V call is TRBV12-3 or TRBV12-4, the J call TRBJ2-2, with a weak D call TRBD2 (6 bases). CDR3 length: 14 amino acids. V shed 7 bases and J shed 6 bases, with 15 bases lying between them. In DNA form, the CDR3 reads TGTGCCAGCACGGGGACTTGGTATTCCGGGGAGCTGTTTTTT. It yields the protein CASTGTWYSGELFF.

This clonotype was detected only once. The chain links TRBV4-1 to TRBJ2-5, with 12 bases that match TRBD2. From germline, CDR1 is MGHRA and CDR2 YSYEKL. The trim removed 3 bases at V and 2 bases at J, leaving 7 bases unmatched. The CDR3 totals 17 residues. CDR3 residues: CASSHRTSGVQQETQYF. CDR3 sequence (DNA): TGCGCCAGCAGCCACCGGACTAGCGGGGTCCAACAAGAGACCCAGTACTTC.

Only a few counts were recorded for this clonotype. This chain links TRBV5-6 with TRBJ2-5, with 13 positions matching TRBD2. In germline, CDR1 is SGHDT, CDR2 YYEEEE. V dropped 3 bases and J dropped 4; count of bases not matched to a gene: 6. The CDR3 covers 16 residues. CDR3 loop: CASSSPGLAGSETQYF. Written as DNA, the CDR3 is TGTGCCAGCAGCTCGCCGGGACTAGCGGGGTCAGAGACCCAGTACTTC.

This clonotype showed up many times. The chain has TRBV24-1 and TRBJ2-1; 8 bases fit TRBD2. CDR1 is KGHDR and CDR2 is SFDVKD in the germline V gene. The trim removed 1 base at V and 3 bases at J, leaving 4 bases unmatched. CDR3 length equals 16 residues. The CDR3 protein is CATSDFGGAGYNEQFF. In DNA, the CDR3 is TGTGCCACCAGTGATTTCGGGGGGGCAGGCTACAATGAGCAGTTCTTC.

This clonotype was observed a handful of times. The genes are TRBV6-5 and TRBJ2-7; TRBD2 is a possible D gene (6 bases). Germline V gene sequence: CDR1 MNHEY, CDR2 SVGAGI. CDR3 size: 15 residues. Trimming removed 8 bases from V and 3 bases from J, with 20 bases in between. The CDR3 DNA follows: TGTGCCAGCTCAAGCCCCCGGGAGACCCACTACGAGCAGTACTTC. Its translation: CASSSPRETHYEQYF.

The genes are TRBV2 and TRBJ2-1, with a weak D call TRBD1 (5 bases). The germline gives CDR1 SNHLY, CDR2 FYNNEI. Trimming cost V 8 bases and J 6 bases, with 23 bases left between them. This CDR3 has 16 amino acids. CDR3: CASGGIQGLLVNEQFF. The CDR3 nucleotides are TGTGCCAGCGGCGGCATCCAGGGTCTTCTGGTCAATGAGCAGTTCTTC.

This rearrangement joins TRBV4-1 to TRBJ1-5, with unresolved D. This CDR3 region has 13 residues. The V end lost 4 bases, the J end lost 4 bases, and 8 bases lay between the germline ends. The germline V gene has CDR1 MGHRA and CDR2 YSYEKL. The CDR3 protein is CASSRGVNQPQHF. The CDR3 coding sequence is TGCGCCAGCAGCCGGGGTGTGAATCAGCCCCAGCATTTT.

In its sample, this clonotype was seen a few times. The chain has TRBV5-1 and TRBJ2-3, with a tentative D call TRBD2 (5 bases). Trimming took 4 bases from V and 5 from J, leaving 8 bases between them. The CDR3 consists of 12 residues. Germline CDR1 and CDR2: SGHRS and YFSETQ. Here the CDR3 DNA reads TGCGCCAGCAGCGCGGACTTAGATACGCAGTATTTT. It translates to CASSADLDTQYF.

In this sample, this clonotype turned up a few times. The chain combines TRBV7-3 with TRBJ2-3, with a possible D match to TRBD2 (7 bases). This CDR3 has 15 amino acids. Per the germline V gene, CDR1 is SGHTA and CDR2 is FQGTGA. Trimming took 1 base from V and 4 from J, leaving 12 bases between them. The CDR3 here is CASSLMGGPSDTQYF. The CDR3 DNA reads TGTGCCAGCAGCTTAATGGGGGGGCCATCAGATACGCAGTATTTT.

A remark on this clonotype: Sequence at one end of the junction differs from germline and may be a read error. The CDR3 bases are TGTGCAAGCAGTGAACTCGGAACTAACTATGGCTACACCTTC. It yields the protein CASSELGTNYGYTF. This chain uses TRBV2 with TRBJ1-2; D is undetermined. The CDR3 is made up of 14 amino acids. Germline V gene sequence: CDR1 SNHLY, CDR2 FYNNEI.

This rearrangement joins TRBV27 to TRBJ1-2, with 9 bases that match TRBD1. V was pared by 4 bases and J by 5 bases, with 8 bases of the junction left unmatched. The CDR3 loop spans 15 amino acids. The germline CDR1 and CDR2 sequences are MNHEY and SMNVEV (reference sequence). The CDR3 sequence: CASSWGQGELYGYTF. The DNA for the CDR3 is TGTGCCAGCAGTTGGGGACAGGGAGAGTTATATGGCTACACCTTC.

V gene TRBV20-1 combines with J gene TRBJ2-7; 7 nucleotides line up with TRBD2. The trim removed 7 bases at V and 4 bases at J, leaving 16 bases unmatched. This CDR3 has 15 amino acids. Germline V gene data show CDR1 as DFQATT and CDR2 as SNEGSKA (reference sequence). The CDR3 here is CSGREDTKPIYEQYV. The DNA for the CDR3 is TGCAGTGGCCGGGAGGATACGAAACCGATTTACGAGCAGTACGTC.

This clonotype was counted only a few times. The V call is TRBV10-3, the J call TRBJ1-4; D is ambiguous. The germline V gene has CDR1 ENHRY and CDR2 SYGVKD. Trimming removed 0 bases at V and 0 bases at J, with 14 bases between. This CDR3 is built from 18 residues. CDR3 in DNA: TGTGCCATCAGTGAGTCACATGACTCAAGCGCAACTAATGAAAAACTGTTTTTT. This sequence encodes CAISESHDSSATNEKLFF.

There are a few counts of this clonotype. The chain recombines TRBV7-2 with TRBJ2-7; weak D call: TRBD2 (5 bases). Germline CDR1 reads SGHTA; CDR2 reads FQGNSA. V lost 0 bases and J 13 bases, leaving 16 bases between the germline ends. This CDR3 has 13 amino acids. In nucleotides, the CDR3 is TGTGCCAGCAGCTTAGCGCCTACGAGCGGAATCTACTTC. This encodes CASSLAPTSGIYF.

J is TRBJ2-3 and V is TRBV6-5, with a weak D call TRBD2 (6 bases). V dropped 6 bases and J dropped 5 bases, with 9 bases sitting between them. The germline gives CDR1 MNHEY, CDR2 SVGAGI. This CDR3 has 12 amino acids. CDR3 sequence (DNA): TGTGCCAGCAGAAACGGGAGAGATACGCAGTATTTT. Protein product: CASRNGRDTQYF.

V usage is TRBV7-8 and J usage is TRBJ1-1, with 9 bases that match TRBD1. Per the germline V gene, CDR1 is SGHVS and CDR2 is FQNEAQ. The junction had 14 bases not matched to a gene; V was cut back by 4 bases and J by 11 bases. The CDR3 is 15 residues long. The CDR3 loop is CASSWGGDRVGKAFF. DNA of the CDR3: TGTGCCAGCAGCTGGGGAGGGGACAGGGTTGGAAAGGCTTTCTTT.

In its sample, this clonotype was seen a few times. This rearrangement joins TRBV7-2 to TRBJ1-1, with 7 bases aligning to TRBD1. Germline V lookup: CDR1 SGHTA, CDR2 FQGNSA. J was trimmed by 2 bases and V by 8 bases; bases with no gene match: 11. The CDR3 runs to 15 residues. In nucleotides, the CDR3 is TGTGCCAGCGTACACCGGGACAGCCTAAACACTGAAGCTTTCTTT. The encoded protein is CASVHRDSLNTEAFF.

V usage is TRBV18 and J usage is TRBJ2-7; D unclear. The CDR3 has 13 amino acids. Germline V gene lookup returns CDR1 KGHSH and CDR2 LQKENI. V gave up 2 bases and J gave up 7 bases, with 12 bases separating them. In DNA, the CDR3 is TGTGCCAGCTCACCAACCCATACACGGGAGCAGTACTTC. It is translated as CASSPTHTREQYF. Complete variable domain (other parts from reference TRBV18 and TRBJ2-7): NAGVMQNPRHLVRRRGQEARLRCSPMKGHSHVYWYRQLPEEGLKFMVYLQKENIIDESGMPKERFSAEFPKEGPSILRIQQVVRGDSAAYFCASSPTHTREQYFGPGTRLTVT.